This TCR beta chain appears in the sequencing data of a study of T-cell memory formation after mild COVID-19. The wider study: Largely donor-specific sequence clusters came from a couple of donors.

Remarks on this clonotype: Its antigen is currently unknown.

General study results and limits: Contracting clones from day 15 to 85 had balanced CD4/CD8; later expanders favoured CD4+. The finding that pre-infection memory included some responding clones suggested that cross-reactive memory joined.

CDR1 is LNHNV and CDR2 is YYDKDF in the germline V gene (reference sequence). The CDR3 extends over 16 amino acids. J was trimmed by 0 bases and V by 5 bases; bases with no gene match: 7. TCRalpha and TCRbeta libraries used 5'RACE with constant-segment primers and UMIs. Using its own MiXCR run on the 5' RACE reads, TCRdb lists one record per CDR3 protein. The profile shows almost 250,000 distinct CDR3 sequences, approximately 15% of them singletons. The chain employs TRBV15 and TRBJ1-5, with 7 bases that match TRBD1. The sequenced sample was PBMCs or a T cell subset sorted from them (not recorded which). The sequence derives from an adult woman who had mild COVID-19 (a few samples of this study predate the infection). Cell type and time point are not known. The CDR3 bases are TGTGCCACCAGCTACCAAACAGGGGTTAGCAATCAGCCCCAGCATTTT. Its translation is CATSYQTGVSNQPQHF.